These T cell receptor beta chains were read from a single sample in a study of shared clonotypes between healthy human individuals. Using immunoSEQ multiplex PCR, the repertoire was profiled, and TCRdb retains in-frame clones only, with some absent. The sample includes around 1,000,000 clones, approximately 80% seen only once; the top ten take about 0.89%. Sequencing was performed on memory CD4+ T cells from PBMCs. The receptors shown here come from a man between 18 and 29 years old in good health. Some clones in this sample may be carry-over from other donors' samples. CDR3s include the opening cysteine and the closing phenylalanine or tryptophan. Each record gives: J gene, clone size, V gene, D gene, CDR3 DNA, CDR3 protein. A D gene is named only where the DNA matches it firmly. Rows may omit the clone size; those that give it use once, few, many or a size class.

j_call: TRBJ1-3
clone_size: .
v_call: TRBV29-1
d_call: .
cdr3_nt: TGCAGCGTCAACCTACAGGGAGGAAACACCATATATTTT
cdr3_aa: CSVNLQGGNTIYF

j_call: TRBJ1-1
clone_size: .
v_call: TRBV18
d_call: TRBD1
cdr3_nt: TGTGCCAGCTCACCTTTAGACAGGGACACTGAAGCTTTCTTT
cdr3_aa: CASSPLDRDTEAFF

j_call: TRBJ1-1
clone_size: once
v_call: TRBV5-1
d_call: TRBD1
cdr3_nt: TGCGCCAGCAGCTTGGAAGGACAGGGGGCGCTTACTGAAGCTTTCTTT
cdr3_aa: CASSLEGQGALTEAFF

j_call: TRBJ2-5
clone_size: .
v_call: TRBV30
d_call: .
cdr3_nt: TGTGCCTGGATCGGCGACCAAGAGACCCAGTACTTC
cdr3_aa: CAWIGDQETQYF

j_call: TRBJ1-5
clone_size: .
v_call: TRBV5-8
d_call: .
cdr3_nt: TGTGCCAGCAGCGGTGAGGGACGCAGCAATCAGCCCCAGCATTTT
cdr3_aa: CASSGEGRSNQPQHF

j_call: TRBJ2-7
clone_size: .
v_call: TRBV28
d_call: .
cdr3_nt: TGTGCCAGCAGTTCTACAGGGACGGAGACCCTTTACGAGCAGTACTTC
cdr3_aa: CASSSTGTETLYEQYF

j_call: TRBJ1-2
clone_size: .
v_call: TRBV27
d_call: TRBD1
cdr3_nt: TGTGCCAGCAGTTTTGGATCGGGACAGGGGTATAACTATGGCTACACCTTC
cdr3_aa: CASSFGSGQGYNYGYTF

j_call: TRBJ2-3
clone_size: .
v_call: TRBV4-3
d_call: .
cdr3_nt: TGCGCCAGCAGCCAAGACTGGACAGATACGCAGTATTTT
cdr3_aa: CASSQDWTDTQYF

j_call: TRBJ1-2
clone_size: .
v_call: TRBV9
d_call: .
cdr3_nt: TGTGCCAGCAGCGTAGGGTCATTGGGGACCCCCTATGGCTACACCTTC
cdr3_aa: CASSVGSLGTPYGYTF

j_call: TRBJ2-7
clone_size: .
v_call: TRBV11-1
d_call: TRBD2
cdr3_nt: TGTGCCAGCAGCGCGGGACTAGCGGGAAGAGGGGACGAGCAGTACTTC
cdr3_aa: CASSAGLAGRGDEQYF

j_call: TRBJ1-4
clone_size: .
v_call: TRBV7-9
d_call: .
cdr3_nt: TGTGCCAGCAGCTCTGGGGGTGAGGGAAAACTGTTTTTT
cdr3_aa: CASSSGGEGKLFF

j_call: TRBJ1-1
clone_size: .
v_call: TRBV11-3
d_call: TRBD1
cdr3_nt: TGTGCCAGCGGGACAGGTCGGTACACTGAAGCTTTCTTT
cdr3_aa: CASGTGRYTEAFF

j_call: TRBJ2-1
clone_size: .
v_call: TRBV18
d_call: TRBD2
cdr3_nt: TGTGCCAGCTCATGGGGCGGGACGGGAGGAAACTACAATGAGCAGTTCTTC
cdr3_aa: CASSWGGTGGNYNEQFF

j_call: TRBJ1-4
clone_size: few
v_call: TRBV6-6
d_call: TRBD1
cdr3_nt: TGTGCCAGCAGCCAACAGGGGGGAAATGAAAAACTGTTTTTT
cdr3_aa: CASSQQGGNEKLFF

j_call: TRBJ1-1
clone_size: few
v_call: TRBV28
d_call: .
cdr3_nt: TGTGCCAGCAGCCCCCCACACTCCATGAACACTGAAGCTTTCTTT
cdr3_aa: CASSPPHSMNTEAFF

j_call: TRBJ2-1
clone_size: .
v_call: TRBV5-1
d_call: .
cdr3_nt: TGCGCCAGCAGCTTGACGCCTAGCGTCGAGCAGTTCTTC
cdr3_aa: CASSLTPSVEQFF

j_call: TRBJ1-6
clone_size: .
v_call: TRBV5-1
d_call: TRBD1
cdr3_nt: TGCGCCAGCAGCCTAGTACAGGGGTCGGATTCACCCCTCCACTTT
cdr3_aa: CASSLVQGSDSPLHF

j_call: TRBJ1-3
clone_size: few
v_call: TRBV5-1
d_call: .
cdr3_nt: TGCGCCAGCGGAGGGGGGAGCTCTGGAAACACCATATATTTT
cdr3_aa: CASGGGSSGNTIYF

j_call: TRBJ1-1
clone_size: .
v_call: TRBV5-1
d_call: .
cdr3_nt: TGCGCCAGCAGCTTGGGGGCAGTACTAAGGGAAGCTTTCTTT
cdr3_aa: CASSLGAVLREAFF

j_call: TRBJ2-6
clone_size: .
v_call: TRBV2
d_call: .
cdr3_nt: TGTGCCAGCAGTGAACGCTCTGGGGCCAACGTCCTGACTTTC
cdr3_aa: CASSERSGANVLTF

j_call: TRBJ1-4
clone_size: few
v_call: TRBV28
d_call: TRBD1
cdr3_nt: TGTGCCAGTCATCAGACAGGGTTAGGGGAAAAACTGTTTTTT
cdr3_aa: CASHQTGLGEKLFF

j_call: TRBJ2-3
clone_size: .
v_call: TRBV5-1
d_call: .
cdr3_nt: TGCGCCAGCAGCTTGTGGGGCAGGGCGGGCACAGATACGCAGTATTTT
cdr3_aa: CASSLWGRAGTDTQYF

j_call: TRBJ1-5
clone_size: .
v_call: TRBV28
d_call: .
cdr3_nt: TGTGCCAGCAGTTTAACGGGGCAGGGAAATCAGCCCCAGCATTTT
cdr3_aa: CASSLTGQGNQPQHF

j_call: TRBJ2-2
clone_size: .
v_call: TRBV15
d_call: .
cdr3_nt: TGTGCCACCAGCATGGCAAACACCGGGGAGCTGTTTTTT
cdr3_aa: CATSMANTGELFF

j_call: TRBJ1-3
clone_size: .
v_call: TRBV4-1
d_call: .
cdr3_nt: TGCGCCAGCAGCCAAGAGTGGGAAGGGGCTGGAAACACCATATATTTT
cdr3_aa: CASSQEWEGAGNTIYF

j_call: TRBJ2-1
clone_size: few
v_call: TRBV7-2
d_call: .
cdr3_nt: TGTGCCAGCAGCTTAGCGAGGGAGGACTTTGAGCAGTTCTTC
cdr3_aa: CASSLAREDFEQFF

j_call: TRBJ1-5
clone_size: once
v_call: TRBV4-2
d_call: TRBD1
cdr3_nt: TGTGCCAGCAGCCAAGTTTACGGGACAGGGGACCTCTTTCAGCCCCAGCATTTT
cdr3_aa: CASSQVYGTGDLFQPQHF

j_call: TRBJ2-7
clone_size: few
v_call: TRBV5-4
d_call: .
cdr3_nt: TGTGCCAGCAGCGTACCGGGGACTGCCCCGGGCGAGCAGTACTTC
cdr3_aa: CASSVPGTAPGEQYF

j_call: TRBJ2-3
clone_size: .
v_call: TRBV18
d_call: .
cdr3_nt: TGTGCCAGCTCACTTAGACATATATCCGCAGATACGCAGTATTTT
cdr3_aa: CASSLRHISADTQYF

j_call: TRBJ2-4
clone_size: .
v_call: TRBV28
d_call: TRBD2
cdr3_nt: TGTGCCAGCAGTGGGTCTCTAGCGGGGCTAAAAAACATTCAGTACTTC
cdr3_aa: CASSGSLAGLKNIQYF

j_call: TRBJ1-1
clone_size: .
v_call: TRBV4-1
d_call: TRBD1
cdr3_nt: TGCGCCAGCAGCCAAGAACGTAACAGGGGTAACACTGAAGCTTTCTTT
cdr3_aa: CASSQERNRGNTEAFF

j_call: TRBJ1-1
clone_size: few
v_call: TRBV7-2
d_call: .
cdr3_nt: TGTGCCAGCAGCTTGTTAGGGGGTGTAGCTTTCTTT
cdr3_aa: CASSLLGGVAFF

j_call: TRBJ2-7
clone_size: .
v_call: TRBV6-5
d_call: .
cdr3_nt: TGTGCCAGCAGTTACAGTTCCAGGGGAAGTTACGAGCAGTACTTC
cdr3_aa: CASSYSSRGSYEQYF

j_call: TRBJ2-3
clone_size: .
v_call: TRBV30
d_call: TRBD1
cdr3_nt: TGTGCCTGGAGTGTTTGGGGACAGGGGACAGATACGCAGTATTTT
cdr3_aa: CAWSVWGQGTDTQYF

j_call: TRBJ1-1
clone_size: .
v_call: TRBV4-1
d_call: .
cdr3_nt: TGCGCCAGCAGCCAAGTTCCGGTGAACACTGAAGCTTTCTTT
cdr3_aa: CASSQVPVNTEAFF

j_call: TRBJ2-2
clone_size: .
v_call: TRBV9
d_call: TRBD1
cdr3_nt: TGTGCCAGCAGCACCAGGGACAGGGACACCGGGGAGCTGTTTTTT
cdr3_aa: CASSTRDRDTGELFF

j_call: TRBJ2-5
clone_size: few
v_call: TRBV30
d_call: .
cdr3_nt: TGTGCCTGGAGTGTAGGGGGGACGCAAGAGACCCAGTACTTC
cdr3_aa: CAWSVGGTQETQYF

j_call: TRBJ2-7
clone_size: .
v_call: TRBV18
d_call: .
cdr3_nt: TGTGCCAGCTCACTAGGCCAAATCTCCTACGAGCAGTACTTC
cdr3_aa: CASSLGQISYEQYF

j_call: TRBJ2-1
clone_size: .
v_call: TRBV7-3
d_call: TRBD2
cdr3_nt: TGTGCCAGCAGCCCAAAGGGAGGGTCCTACAATGAGCAGTTCTTC
cdr3_aa: CASSPKGGSYNEQFF

j_call: TRBJ2-5
clone_size: many
v_call: TRBV19
d_call: .
cdr3_nt: TGTGCCAGTAGTATTCGTTGGACCCGGGGGGAGACCCAGTACTTC
cdr3_aa: CASSIRWTRGETQYF

j_call: TRBJ1-2
clone_size: .
v_call: TRBV9
d_call: .
cdr3_nt: TGTGCCAGCAGCCCCGGACAGATCTATGGCTACACCTTC
cdr3_aa: CASSPGQIYGYTF

j_call: TRBJ1-2
clone_size: .
v_call: TRBV6-5
d_call: .
cdr3_nt: TGTGCCAGCAGAATGGGTCCCTCGTCCGGCTACACCTTC
cdr3_aa: CASRMGPSSGYTF

j_call: TRBJ2-2
clone_size: .
v_call: TRBV4-1
d_call: .
cdr3_nt: TGCGCCAGCAGCCAAGTCCCCGGGGCCTTAGGTACCGGGGAGCTGTTTTTT
cdr3_aa: CASSQVPGALGTGELFF

j_call: TRBJ2-1
clone_size: .
v_call: TRBV28
d_call: TRBD1
cdr3_nt: TGTGCCAGCAGTTCGACAGGGGTTGAGCAGTTCTTC
cdr3_aa: CASSSTGVEQFF

j_call: TRBJ1-1
clone_size: many
v_call: TRBV5-8
d_call: .
cdr3_nt: TGTGCCAGCAGCGCGGGATGGAACACTGAAGCTTTCTTT
cdr3_aa: CASSAGWNTEAFF

j_call: TRBJ2-4
clone_size: .
v_call: TRBV21-1
d_call: .
cdr3_nt: TGTGCCAGGGATACATTCACTCTCCTAGCCAAAAACATTCAGTACTTC
cdr3_aa: CARDTFTLLAKNIQYF

j_call: TRBJ2-7
clone_size: .
v_call: TRBV7-2
d_call: TRBD2
cdr3_nt: TGTGCCAGCAGCTCCGGGACTAGCGTCGGCGAGCAGTACTTC
cdr3_aa: CASSSGTSVGEQYF

j_call: TRBJ2-5
clone_size: .
v_call: TRBV28
d_call: TRBD2
cdr3_nt: TGTGCCAGCAGACTACGACTAGCGATCTCCCAAGAGACCCAGTACTTC
cdr3_aa: CASRLRLAISQETQYF

j_call: TRBJ2-1
clone_size: .
v_call: TRBV7-3
d_call: .
cdr3_nt: TGTGCCAGCAGTCCTGCAGGAGCCCGCTCCTACAATGAGCAGTTCTTC
cdr3_aa: CASSPAGARSYNEQFF

j_call: TRBJ1-3
clone_size: .
v_call: TRBV6-5
d_call: .
cdr3_nt: TGTGCCAGCAGTTACTCAAACGGGGCTGGAAACACCATATATTTT
cdr3_aa: CASSYSNGAGNTIYF